These 20 T cell receptor beta chains share one sample of origin, sequenced in a study of T cell responses to AZD1222 COVID-19 vaccine. Measured with immunoSEQ multiplex PCR; TCRdb has only the in-frame clones, and not every one. The table includes more than 110,000 clones, about 90% detected once. Source: peripheral blood, taken 28 days after the second AZD1222 dose. Receptors were obtained from an adult who received the AZD1222 COVID-19 vaccine.

V is TRBV27 and J is TRBJ1-1, with D perhaps matching TRBD1 (5 bases). CDR3 size: 14 residues. Germline V gives CDR1 MNHEY, CDR2 SMNVEV (reference sequence). The germline V and J ends were trimmed by 6 bases and 3 bases, with 14 bases remaining between them. CDR3 sequence: CASRGWGVDTEAFF. For the CDR3, the DNA is TGTGCCAGCAGAGGGTGGGGGGTGGACACTGAAGCTTTCTTT.

The rearrangement joins TRBV11-2 to TRBJ2-1, with D uncertain. The CDR3 runs 16 residues. V gave up 2 bases and J gave up 0 bases, with 11 bases separating them. The germline V gene has CDR1 SGHAT and CDR2 FQNNGV. CDR3 protein: CASSLLVGSSYNEQFF. CDR3 sequence (DNA): TGTGCCAGCAGCTTATTAGTGGGATCCTCCTACAATGAGCAGTTCTTC.

The chain employs TRBV18 and TRBJ1-1, with 9 bases that match TRBD1. The germline V gene encodes CDR1 KGHSH and CDR2 LQKENI. The CDR3 covers 18 residues. The V and J ends lost 3 bases and 8 bases, in that order; junction bases with no gene match: 19. The CDR3 sequence is CASSPRPGQGQTRAEAFF. DNA for the CDR3: TGTGCCAGCTCACCTCGACCGGGACAGGGCCAAACAAGGGCGGAAGCTTTCTTT.

The V and J genes are TRBV28 and TRBJ1-1; D might be TRBD1 (5 bases). The CDR3 runs 15 residues. Trimming stripped 0 bases from V and 3 bases from J, with 11 bases between. Per germline, CDR1 MDHEN and CDR2 SYDVKM. CDR3 in DNA: TGTGCCAGCAGTTTATGGAGGGCGGGGGACACTGAAGCTTTCTTT. Amino acid sequence: CASSLWRAGDTEAFF. Supplemented by reference TRBV28 and TRBJ1-1, the full variable domain reads DVKVTQSSRYLVKRTGEKVFLECVQDMDHENMFWYRQDPGLGLRLIYFSYDVKMKEKGDIPEGYSVSREKKERFSLILESASTNQTSMYLCASSLWRAGDTEAFFGQGTRLTVV.

This rearrangement joins TRBV28 to TRBJ1-2, with no clear D. The germline CDR1 and CDR2 sequences are MDHEN and SYDVKM. The V end was cut by 8 bases, the J end by 0 bases, with 19 bases between. The CDR3 is made up of 16 amino acids. The CDR3, as DNA: TGTGCCAGCGCCACCCATGGGAGGGCTCCTAACTATGGCTACACCTTC. This encodes CASATHGRAPNYGYTF.

The CDR3 sequence: CSVVISGAKNIQYF. DNA for the CDR3: TGCAGCGTTGTCATATCGGGAGCCAAAAACATTCAGTACTTC. This chain connects TRBV29-1 to TRBJ2-4; D gene unclear. V was trimmed by 4 bases and J by 0 bases, leaving 10 bases between them. Per the germline V gene, CDR1 is SQVTM and CDR2 is ANQGSEA. The CDR3 covers 14 residues.

This chain links TRBV6-5 with TRBJ1-5, with 8 nucleotides matching TRBD1. J was trimmed by 3 bases and V by 11 bases; bases with no gene match: 9. Germline V gene data show CDR1 as MNHEY and CDR2 as SVGAGI. There are 14 residues in the CDR3. The DNA for the CDR3 is TGTGCCTCTCACCAGGACAGGGCCAATCAGCCCCAGCATTTT. Protein sequence: CASHQDRANQPQHF.

V usage is TRBV11-3 and J usage is TRBJ2-2, with TRBD1 identical over 8 bases. V was pared by 5 bases and J by 6 bases, with 8 bases of the junction left unmatched. Germline loops: CDR1 SGHNT, CDR2 YENEEA. This CDR3 has 15 amino acids. This CDR3 is CASSPGQVTAGELFF. Written as DNA, the CDR3 is TGTGCCAGCAGCCCGGGACAGGTTACGGCCGGGGAGCTGTTTTTT. The whole variable domain, filled in from reference TRBV11-3 and TRBJ2-2, reads EAGVVQSPRYKIIEKKQPVAFWCNPISGHNTLYWYLQNLGQGPELLIRYENEEAVDDSQLPKDRFSAERLKGVDSTLKIQPAELGDSAVYLCASSPGQVTAGELFFGEGSRLTVL.

This chain uses TRBV19 with TRBJ2-1; D is uncertain. V lost 1 base to trimming and J lost 7 bases, with 11 bases between them. Germline V gene data show CDR1 as LNHDA and CDR2 as SQIVND (reference sequence). The CDR3 runs to 14 residues. The CDR3 nucleotides are TGTGCCAGTAGTATAGTGGCCCCCCGGAATGAGCAGTTCTTC. Translation gives CASSIVAPRNEQFF.

The rearrangement links TRBV12-3 or TRBV12-4 to TRBJ2-7; no firm D call. The CDR3 has 12 residues. V was cut by 2 bases and J by 2 bases, with 4 bases left in between. The CDR3 region is CASSLWAYEQYF. DNA for the CDR3: TGTGCCAGCAGTTTATGGGCCTACGAGCAGTACTTC.

V gene TRBV27 combines with J gene TRBJ1-2; tentatively, D is TRBD1 (5 bases). The CDR3 loop spans 16 amino acids. CDR1 and CDR2 (germline): MNHEY, SMNVEV (reference sequence). V was shortened by 3 bases and J by 2 bases, with 16 bases between the two germline ends. The DNA of the CDR3 is TGTGCCAGCAGTTTCACCGGGGGTGGGGGGAACTATGGCTACACCTTC. As protein: CASSFTGGGGNYGYTF.

The chain recombines TRBV18 with TRBJ2-7; the match to TRBD2 covers 10 bases. The ends lost 6 bases at V and 0 bases at J; junction bases unmatched: 8. Germline values: CDR1 KGHSH, CDR2 LQKENI. The CDR3 has 16 amino acids. CDR3 sequence reads: CASSPQAGGASYEQYF. CDR3 bases: TGTGCCAGCTCTCCTCAAGCGGGAGGGGCCTCCTACGAGCAGTACTTC.

This chain links TRBV2 with TRBJ1-5; weak D call: TRBD1 (5 bases). This CDR3 spans 13 amino acids. Germline CDR1 and CDR2: SNHLY and FYNNEI. The germline V and J ends were trimmed by 6 bases and 3 bases, with 9 bases remaining between them. The CDR3 is CASSRGSNQPQHF. CDR3 DNA: TGTGCCAGCAGCCGGGGGTCCAATCAGCCCCAGCATTTT.

The gene calls are TRBV7-2 and TRBJ1-1; no definite D call. V gave up 9 bases and J gave up 2 bases, with 10 bases separating them. Germline V gene data show CDR1 as SGHTA and CDR2 as FQGNSA. The CDR3 has 12 residues. The CDR3 nucleotides are TGTGCCAGTATGGATTTAAACACTGAAGCTTTCTTT. It translates to CASMDLNTEAFF.

In the case of this clone: This sample also contains other DNA sequences that code for the same CDR3. The chain recombines TRBV6-1 with TRBJ1-5, with D possibly TRBD1 on 5 matching bases. This CDR3 spans 15 amino acids. V dropped 1 base and J dropped 6 bases, with 13 bases sitting between them. CDR1 and CDR2 from the germline V gene are MNHNS and SASEGT. The CDR3 reads CASSEVGGVGQPQHF. CDR3 coding DNA: TGTGCCAGCAGTGAAGTTGGGGGAGTTGGTCAGCCCCAGCATTTT.

In its sample, this clone was seen once. The chain joins TRBV7-9 to TRBJ2-1; D gene uncertain. This CDR3 has 12 amino acids. Germline values: CDR1 SEHNR, CDR2 FQNEAQ (reference sequence). V lost 5 bases and J lost 5, with 7 bases in between. The DNA of the CDR3 is TGTGCCAGCAGCCGTGAGAACAATGAGCAGTTCTTC. As protein: CASSRENNEQFF.

This clone was seen only once. The chain combines TRBV19 with TRBJ2-7, with 9 bases fitting TRBD1. The CDR3 runs 13 residues. CDR1 LNHDA and CDR2 SQIVND come from the germline V gene (reference sequence). J gave up 4 bases and V 5 bases, and 3 bases lay outside the gene matches. In nucleotides, the CDR3 is TGTGCCAGTAGTCGACAGGGGGAGTACGAGCAGTACTTC. The encoded protein is CASSRQGEYEQYF.

The CDR3 spells CASSFRSNNEQFF. The CDR3 bases are TGTGCCAGCAGTTTCCGGTCCAACAATGAGCAGTTCTTC. The gene calls are TRBV12-3 or TRBV12-4 and TRBJ2-1; D remains unclear. The CDR3 runs 13 residues. The V end was cut by 3 bases, the J end by 5 bases, with 8 bases between.

The chain links TRBV10-3 to TRBJ1-1, with unresolved D. Germline V gene lookup returns CDR1 ENHRY and CDR2 SYGVKD. CDR3 length: 15 residues. Trimming removed 0 bases from V and 0 bases from J, with 8 bases in between. CDR3 loop: CAISESAQLNTEAFF. In DNA form, the CDR3 reads TGTGCCATCAGTGAGTCAGCTCAGCTGAACACTGAAGCTTTCTTT.

About this clone itself: The junction and the germline gene differ at one end; a read error may be behind it. The chain uses TRBV25-1 and TRBJ1-6, with TRBD1 as a possible D gene (5 bases). The CDR3 sequence is 14 residues long. Germline loops: CDR1 MGHDK, CDR2 SYGVNS. The DNA for the CDR3 is TGTGCTAGCAGCAGGGTACAGCGAGATTCACCCCTCCACTTT. Protein product: CASSRVQRDSPLHF.